Below, one TCR beta chain is given with its context. As yet, its antigen is unknown. CDR1 is SGHTS, CDR2 YDEGEE, per germline. The CDR3 is 16 residues long. Carrying UMI labels, the TRB cDNA libraries were prepared through 5' RACE. For each CDR3 protein, TCRdb gives one entry from its re-call of the 5' RACE reads, without DNA. The listing contains some 120,000 distinct CDR3 sequences. This sample was taken from a study of CXCR3-negative and CXCR3-positive naive CD8 T cells. Study-wide points: In CXCR3-positive naive cells, the TRB CDR3s were more hydrophobic than in CXCR3-negative naive cells.

The rearrangement links TRBV5-8 to TRBJ2-1; as DNA is missing, the TRBD2 call by TCRdb cannot be tested. The sequencing sample was made of naive CXCR3+ CD8+ T cells from blood. Subset specified: CD45RO-CCR7+CD27+CD95- naive CD8+ T cells expressing CXCR3 (TNR3+). This receptor was taken from a human donor in good health. Some clones in this sample may be carry-over from other donors' samples. The CDR3 here is CASSLTSGSSYNEQFF.